This T cell receptor (beta chain) was sequenced for a study of molecular identifiers for immune sequencing clone quantification (dated by TCRdb to between 2018 and 2020). Concerning the study at large: For a replicate experiment, RNA from around 20,000 or 100,000 naive CD8 T cells was divided into five aliquots, of which four were sequenced. CD8 T cells were used in a methods study to benchmark molecular-identifier clustering-based TCR repertoire sequencing (MIDCIRS) and TCR RNA copy counting. The full study reports these points: The naive libraries included spiked-in Jurkat TCR RNA (about 9 copies' worth), and this Jurkat TCR RNA is not part of the donor repertoire. Without barcode sub-clustering, chimeric consensus sequences inflated TCR diversity; chimeras reached as high as 47%. A single cell's worth of spiked-in Jurkat TCR RNA was reported detectable even among one million naive CD8 T cells. Highly expanded clone sizes could be underestimated because identical TCR molecules may share a barcode. Modeling estimated about 3 recovered TCR RNA copies per cell, compared with approximately 10 by digital PCR, which implies roughly 30% capture efficiency. In CMV-specific effector cells, over 99% of molecules were held by clones above 20 RNA copies, whereas under 1% of molecules were held by such clones in naive cells.

The CDR3 holds 15 amino acids from the cysteine to the phenylalanine. Only the CDR3 DNA is retained, 45 bases long and in frame from the first base. CDR1 and CDR2, looked up from the germline V gene, are SGHTA and FQGTGA. For this chain, trimming is 3 bases at the V end and 6 bases at the J end, and the number of junction bases without a gene match is 4. The method was PCR. This sample was sequenced with a NextSeq 500. Preparation of bulk TCR libraries followed a previously described approach, with the TCR primers listed in Table S5. The Qiagen AllPrep DNA/RNA kit was used to purify total RNA. Reads from multiple sequencing runs of the same library were pooled before analysis. The original pipeline was this. Reads were retained only if the reads had an exact TCR constant sequence, and the retained reads were trimmed to 150 nt and grouped according to their 12-nt molecular barcodes. Reads inside each barcode group were sub-clustered using a 15% Levenshtein threshold, and a quality-weighted consensus sequence was constructed for each RNA molecule. Non-functional sequences were removed, as were lower-count sequences one edit away from another. Barcode sub-clusters with fewer than 20% of the maximum read count were removed, based on fitting two negative binomial distributions. TCRdb applied fastp at Q25 and MiXCR to the public reads, then kept only in-frame beta chains. Rows matching on CDR3 protein sequence are summarized as one entry with the most common DNA and genes. The V and J calls follow TCRdb's processing rather than the paper's. Recorded for this sample are about 500,000 distinct CDR3 sequences; 25% of them occurred a single time. The ten biggest clones cover just over 0.75% of the sample.

Concerning this clonotype itself: Its specific antigen is unknown. Qualities for individual bases were not recorded, and no much larger clone is one base off.

Naive CD8 T cell libraries were made from roughly 18,000 to 920,000 sorted cells using 10%, 30% or 50% of purified RNA. On a BD FACSAria II, naive CD8 T cells were FACS-sorted as CD8+CD4-CCR7+CD45RA+ and collected into RLT Plus buffer. Roughly ten TCR copies' worth of Jurkat RNA were spiked into roughly 19,000-1,000,000 naive CD8 T cell samples to test detection sensitivity. Enrichment of CD8 T cells was done with RosetteSep CD8+ T Cell Enrichment Cocktail plus Ficoll-Paque, and ACK red cell lysis came afterward. This sequence originates from a human donor in good health. Some libraries in this study had Jurkat cell RNA spiked in. What was sequenced was naive CD8+ T cells from blood, with Jurkat cell RNA spiked in. The cell subset or site label of this sample denotes: FACS-sorted CD8+CD4-CCR7+CD45RA+ naive T cells. The V and J segments used are TRBV7-3 and TRBJ2-1; 11 of the junction bases match TRBD1. The CDR3 has the sequence CASSFGQGAINEQFF. DNA sequence: TGTGCCAGCAGCTTCGGACAGGGGGCGATCAATGAGCAGTTCTTC.